The 27 T cell receptor beta chains below come from one sample, sequenced in a study of blood T cell repertoires in COVID-19. TCRdb's copy holds only in-frame clones and misses some; the assay was immunoSEQ multiplex PCR. In the table there are 370,000 or so clones, around 87% of which are singletons. The specimen was PBMCs or T cells enriched from blood (not recorded which). The receptors were sampled from a man aged 25-45 years who had recovered from COVID-19.

The V and J genes are TRBV19 and TRBJ2-5; a possible D gene is TRBD1 (5 bases). This CDR3 is 16 amino acids long. CDR1 is LNHDA and CDR2 is SQIVND in the germline V gene (reference sequence). Trimming cost V 7 bases and J 2 bases, with 20 bases left between them. The CDR3 sequence: CASTRRITGRQETQYF. As DNA, the CDR3 is TGTGCCAGTACCCGGCGAATCACAGGAAGACAAGAGACCCAGTACTTC.

The rearrangement joins TRBV29-1 to TRBJ2-3, with TRBD2 as a possible D gene (5 bases). Germline V lookup: CDR1 SQVTM, CDR2 ANQGSEA. Trimming left V 4 bases short and J 0 bases short, with 11 bases between. The CDR3 is 14 residues long. The CDR3 reads CSVVEETSTDTQYF. The CDR3, as DNA: TGCAGCGTTGTGGAGGAGACTAGCACAGATACGCAGTATTTT.

The gene calls are TRBV19 and TRBJ1-5, with unresolved D. Germline CDR1 is LNHDA and CDR2 is SQIVND (reference sequence). Trimming stripped 3 bases from V and 9 bases from J, with 18 bases between. CDR3 size: 15 residues. Here the CDR3 reads CASSIRLITVTPQHF. CDR3 in DNA: TGTGCCAGTAGTATTCGACTGATCACCGTAACGCCCCAGCATTTT. Looking up the rest from reference TRBV19 and TRBJ1-5 gives the full variable domain: DGGITQSPKYLFRKEGQNVTLSCEQNLNHDAMYWYRQDPGQGLRLIYYSQIVNDFQKGDIAEGYSVSREKKESFPLTVTSAQKNPTAFYLCASSIRLITVTPQHFGDGTRLSIL.

J is TRBJ2-3 and V is TRBV4-2; TRBD1 aligns across 9 bases. V shed 1 base and J 3 bases; nucleotides not matched to a gene: 8. CDR3 size: 17 residues. The germline V gene encodes CDR1 LGHNA and CDR2 YNFKEQ. The CDR3 region has the DNA TGTGCCAGCAGCCAAGGGATGCGGGACAGGGTAACAGATACGCAGTATTTT. It encodes CASSQGMRDRVTDTQYF.

This chain connects TRBV19 to TRBJ1-2; 9 nucleotides agree with TRBD1. The CDR3 has 12 amino acids. V lost 10 bases, J lost 5 bases, and 5 bases stayed unmatched. Germline CDR1 LNHDA, CDR2 SQIVND (reference sequence). The CDR3 DNA reads TGTGCCACCACGACAGGGGGTTATGGCTACACCTTC. Amino acid sequence: CATTTGGYGYTF.

The J gene is TRBJ2-3, the V gene TRBV5-1, with D possibly matching TRBD1 (6 bases). CDR3 size: 16 residues. Trimming cost V 7 bases and J 0 bases, with 18 bases left between them. Per germline, CDR1 SGHRS and CDR2 YFSETQ. CDR3 DNA: TGCGCCAGCCGAGGACAGATCGATGCTAGCACAGATACGCAGTATTTT. This encodes CASRGQIDASTDTQYF.

The chain links TRBV2 to TRBJ1-6; D not resolved. The CDR3 has 14 amino acids. Germline CDR1 is SNHLY and CDR2 is FYNNEI. Trimming removed 11 bases at V and 7 bases at J, with 18 bases between. This CDR3 reads CAGRPGQLNSPLHF. The CDR3 coding sequence is TGTGCCGGCCGACCTGGGCAGTTAAATTCACCCCTCCACTTT.

The CDR3 sequence: CASSHGTLYQETQYF. CDR3 nucleotides: TGTGCCAGCAGCCACGGGACACTGTACCAAGAGACCCAGTACTTC. V and J are TRBV5-6 and TRBJ2-5; D may be TRBD1 (6 bases). Trimming pared 4 bases from V and 0 bases from J, leaving 13 bases between. Germline CDR1 reads SGHDT; CDR2 reads YYEEEE. The CDR3 runs to 15 residues. Full variable domain (missing parts from reference TRBV5-6 and TRBJ2-5): DAGVTQSPTHLIKTRGQQVTLRCSPKSGHDTVSWYQQALGQGPQFIFQYYEEEERQRGNFPDRFSGHQFPNYSSELNVNALLLGDSALYLCASSHGTLYQETQYFGPGTRLLVL.

This clone appeared once. V is TRBV10-3 and J is TRBJ2-5; 11 nucleotides match TRBD2. Germline-derived CDR1 and CDR2 are ENHRY and SYGVKD. The V gene end was trimmed by 6 bases and the J gene end by 1 base; junction bases not matched to a gene: 1. This CDR3 region has 14 residues. The CDR3 DNA sequence: TGTGCCATCAGCACTAGCGGGGGCCAAGAGACCCAGTACTTC. Protein: CAISTSGGQETQYF.

With regard to this clone: Other DNA sequences in the sample encode the same CDR3. The V and J genes are TRBV7-9 and TRBJ1-1; D gene unclear. The germline V and J ends were trimmed by 5 bases and 5 bases, with 12 bases remaining between them. The germline gives CDR1 SEHNR, CDR2 FQNEAQ (reference sequence). The CDR3 runs to 13 residues. The CDR3 loop reads CASSLQEGTEAFF. CDR3 bases: TGTGCCAGCAGCCTCCAGGAGGGTACTGAAGCTTTCTTT.

V and J are TRBV6-4 and TRBJ2-2; D might be TRBD2 (5 bases). The length of the CDR3 is 14 residues. Germline CDR1 reads MRHNA; CDR2 reads SNTAGT. Trimming shortened V by 7 bases and J by 2 bases, and 11 bases separated the two germline ends. In DNA form, the CDR3 reads TGTGCCAGCATGACGCGGGTAAACACCGGGGAGCTGTTTTTT. As protein: CASMTRVNTGELFF.

This clone was recorded once. The gene calls are TRBV6-4 and TRBJ2-3, with TRBD1 matching over 9 bases. In germline, CDR1 is MRHNA, CDR2 SNTAGT. CDR3 size: 14 residues. V lost 8 bases and J lost 0; bases outside the gene matches: 3. The CDR3 loop is CASGGQGSTDTQYF. The CDR3 bases are TGTGCCAGCGGGGGACAGGGCAGCACAGATACGCAGTATTTT.

This chain uses TRBV16 with TRBJ2-7; D is unresolved. V was trimmed by 3 bases and J by 6 bases, leaving 18 bases between them. The CDR3 loop spans 15 amino acids. CDR1 KGHSY and CDR2 FQNENV come from the germline V gene. Written as DNA, the CDR3 is TGTGCCAGCAGCCAGGGCTCCCCTAAACGGTTCGAGCAGTACTTC. This translates into CASSQGSPKRFEQYF.

J is TRBJ1-5 and V is TRBV19, with D unclear. CDR1 LNHDA and CDR2 SQIVND come from the germline V gene (reference sequence). The CDR3 loop spans 15 amino acids. V was trimmed by 2 bases and J by 0 bases, leaving 8 bases between them. The CDR3 sequence is CASSITLSSNQPQHF. The CDR3 coding sequence is TGTGCCAGTAGTATAACCCTGAGTAGCAATCAGCCCCAGCATTTT.

This sequence joins TRBV3-1 (or the pseudogene TRBV3-2) and TRBJ2-4; TRBD2 is a possible D gene (5 bases). The CDR3 is 13 residues long. V lost 2 bases and J lost 6, with 8 bases in between. Germline CDR1 and CDR2: LGHDT and YNNKEL (reference sequence). CDR3 nucleotide sequence: TGTGCCAGCAGCCAATCGGAGGTAAACATTCAGTACTTC. Protein product: CASSQSEVNIQYF.

The chain couples TRBV6-5 to TRBJ1-5, with 9 bases matching TRBD1. Germline V gene data show CDR1 as MNHEY and CDR2 as SVGAGI. With 4 bases clipped from V and 6 bases from J, the junction kept 7 bases outside the gene matches. This CDR3 spans 15 amino acids. In DNA form, the CDR3 reads TGTGCCAGCAGTTTGGGACAGGGTTACAGTCAGCCCCAGCATTTT. The encoded protein is CASSLGQGYSQPQHF.

This chain's CDR3 is CASSPGLSETQYF. CDR3 DNA sequence: TGTGCCAGCAGCCCCGGTCTTTCGGAGACCCAGTACTTC. The chain combines TRBV3-1 (or the pseudogene TRBV3-2) with TRBJ2-5; D gene uncertain. Germline V lookup: CDR1 LGHDT, CDR2 YNNKEL (reference sequence). The CDR3 is 13 residues long. The V and J ends lost 4 bases and 5 bases respectively, with 11 bases between them.

The chain couples TRBV6-5 to TRBJ2-2; 8 bases match TRBD1. Trimming cost V 5 bases and J 4 bases; bases outside gene matches: 3. The CDR3 spans 14 residues. Per germline, CDR1 MNHEY and CDR2 SVGAGI. The DNA of the CDR3 is TGTGCCAGCAGTAGTCAGGGGGCCACCGGGGAGCTGTTTTTT. This encodes CASSSQGATGELFF.

This chain uses TRBV10-3 with TRBJ1-4, with D perhaps TRBD1 (6 bases). The CDR3 length is 18 residues. V shed 0 bases and J shed 8 bases, with 22 bases lying between them. Per germline, CDR1 ENHRY and CDR2 SYGVKD. The CDR3 DNA follows: TGTGCCATCAGTGAGTCATCGAGAGGGGGGGCGTCCACCGAAAAACTGTTTTTT. Translated: CAISESSRGGASTEKLFF.

This chain links TRBV5-1 with TRBJ2-2, with no clear D. CDR1 is SGHRS, CDR2 YFSETQ, per germline. The CDR3 is made up of 14 amino acids. Trimming pared 4 bases from V and 5 bases from J, leaving 12 bases between. The CDR3 coding sequence is TGCGCCAGCAGCGAAACCTCCGGGACCGGGGAGCTGTTTTTT. Amino acids: CASSETSGTGELFF.

The V gene is TRBV10-3, the J gene TRBJ1-5, with 9 bases fitting TRBD1. The junction had 19 bases not matched to a gene; V was cut back by 11 bases and J by 5 bases. Germline V gene data show CDR1 as ENHRY and CDR2 as SYGVKD. This CDR3 comprises 17 residues. The chain's CDR3 is CAAGGTGPTVGDQPQHF. For the CDR3, the DNA is TGTGCCGCGGGCGGGACAGGGCCGACAGTGGGTGATCAGCCCCAGCATTTT.

The V and J genes are TRBV2 and TRBJ2-3, with a tentative D call TRBD2 (6 bases). CDR1 is SNHLY, CDR2 FYNNEI, per germline. V lost 9 bases and J 6 bases, leaving 19 bases between the germline ends. CDR3 length equals 14 residues. The DNA for the CDR3 is TGTGCCAGTTCGGGGGAGCATGCCCCCGATACGCAGTATTTT. This encodes CASSGEHAPDTQYF.

A note on this clone: Other DNA sequences within the sample encode an identical CDR3. CDR3 region: CASSYSAGNQPQHF. The CDR3 nucleotides are TGTGCCAGCAGTTACTCTGCGGGGAATCAGCCCCAGCATTTT. The chain carries TRBV6-5 and TRBJ1-5, with D hard to call. Germline V gene data show CDR1 as MNHEY and CDR2 as SVGAGI. This CDR3 contains 14 residues. V lost 0 bases and J 4 bases, leaving 7 bases between the germline ends.

V gene TRBV19 combines with J gene TRBJ1-2, with 9 bases lining up with TRBD1. The V and J ends lost 5 bases and 8 bases, in that order; junction bases with no gene match: 6. From germline, CDR1 is LNHDA and CDR2 SQIVND (reference sequence). The CDR3 has 13 amino acids. This CDR3 reads CASSPGQGRGYTF. The CDR3 nucleotides are TGTGCCAGTAGTCCGGGACAGGGAAGGGGCTACACCTTC.

The chain joins TRBV6-5 to TRBJ1-5; 7 bases agree with TRBD1. Germline lookup yields CDR1 MNHEY and CDR2 SVGAGI. CDR3 length: 13 residues. V lost 6 bases to trimming and J lost 4 bases; unmatched junction nucleotides: 3. DNA for the CDR3: TGTGCCAGCAGAGCGACAGGGAATCAGCCCCAGCATTTT. Translated, it gives CASRATGNQPQHF.

The V call is TRBV27, the J call TRBJ2-7; maybe TRBD1 (6 bases). The CDR3 consists of 14 residues. Germline CDR1 is MNHEY and CDR2 is SMNVEV (reference sequence). The V and J ends lost 5 bases and 2 bases respectively, with 13 bases between them. The CDR3 loop reads CASSLQGSPYEQYF. The CDR3 DNA reads TGTGCCAGCAGTCTCCAGGGGAGCCCCTACGAGCAGTACTTC.

V gene TRBV7-2 combines with J gene TRBJ1-4; D remains ambiguous. The CDR3 contains 16 residues. V was cut by 3 bases and J by 0 bases, with 11 bases left in between. Germline CDR1 and CDR2: SGHTA and FQGNSA. The chain's CDR3 is CASSLAGDTTNEKLFF. CDR3 coding DNA: TGTGCCAGCAGCTTGGCAGGCGATACAACTAATGAAAAACTGTTTTTT. Combining the CDR3 with reference TRBV7-2 and TRBJ1-4 gives the whole variable domain GAGVSQSPSNKVTEKGKDVELRCDPISGHTALYWYRQSLGQGLEFLIYFQGNSAPDKSGLPSDRFSAERTGGSVSTLTIQRTQQEDSAVYLCASSLAGDTTNEKLFFGSGTQLSVL.